What follows are 32 T cell receptor beta chains derived from one specimen sequenced in a study of CD8+CD57+ T cells in acquired aplastic anemia. Investigators profiled TCR beta VDJ and CDR3 from genomic DNA template. TCRdb reprocessed the reads via MiXCR and lists one record per CDR3 protein. The profile shows around 150,000 distinct CDR3 sequences, around 40% of them singletons. Specimen: sorted CD4+, CD8+, or CD8+CD57+ T cells (not recorded which) from PBMCs. The receptors here all came from a human donor in good health.

Only a few counts were recorded for this clonotype. The chain has TRBV7-2 and TRBJ2-5, with D possibly matching TRBD1 (6 bases). The germline gives CDR1 SGHTA, CDR2 FQGNSA. The CDR3 runs to 13 residues. Between the trimmed V and J ends, which lost 2 bases and 5 bases, there was a span of 9 bases. The CDR3 bases are TGTGCCAGCAGCTTACAGGGGACGGAGACCCAGTACTTC. As protein: CASSLQGTETQYF.

V is TRBV10-3 and J is TRBJ2-4; the match to TRBD1 covers 8 bases. The CDR3 is 16 amino acids. V lost 10 bases and J lost 8; bases outside the gene matches: 19. CDR1 is ENHRY, CDR2 SYGVKD, per germline. CDR3 sequence: CATCDRGRTTGDIQYF. The CDR3 DNA is TGTGCCACCTGCGACAGGGGCAGGACCACCGGCGACATTCAGTACTTC.

The sample holds many counts of this clonotype. The chain has TRBV6-1 and TRBJ1-5; unclear D gene. This CDR3 is built from 15 residues. Trimming shortened V by 1 base and J by 1 base, and 8 bases separated the two germline ends. Germline CDR1 is MNHNS and CDR2 is SASEGT. The CDR3 here is CASSEVFFSNQPQHF. The CDR3 region has the DNA TGTGCCAGCAGTGAAGTGTTCTTCAGCAATCAGCCCCAGCATTTT.

The chain uses TRBV5-8 and TRBJ1-2, with a weak D call TRBD1 (6 bases). V gave up 10 bases and J gave up 7 bases, with 26 bases separating them. Germline V CDR1 and CDR2: SGHTS, YDEGEE. The CDR3 runs 15 residues. The CDR3 DNA is TGTGCCCACGAGCAGGGTCAGGGGTTCGCGTTTGGCTACACCTTC. Protein product: CAHEQGQGFAFGYTF.

This clonotype has a count of ten or more. The chain joins TRBV12-3 or TRBV12-4 to TRBJ2-7; 8 positions match TRBD1. After removal of 5 bases from V and 3 bases from J, the junction contained 12 bases not matched to a gene. CDR3 length equals 16 residues. Here the CDR3 DNA reads TGTGCCAGCAGTAAATCAGGGGGCTCTTCCCACTACGAGCAGTACTTC. This gives the protein CASSKSGGSSHYEQYF.

In this sample, this clonotype turned up many times. The V gene is TRBV6-1, the J gene TRBJ1-2; D ambiguous. The CDR3 is 14 amino acids. V dropped 4 bases and J dropped 4 bases, with 13 bases sitting between them. Germline-derived CDR1 and CDR2 are MNHNS and SASEGT. DNA for the CDR3: TGTGCCAGCAGTGCCCCCCCAGGCGGCTATGGCTACACCTTC. Translating it yields CASSAPPGGYGYTF.

In its sample, this clonotype was seen many times. The CDR3 nucleotides are TGTGCCTGGAGCCTATGGGGGGCTCCCTACGAGCAGTACTTC. Residues: CAWSLWGAPYEQYF. The chain uses TRBV30 and TRBJ2-7, with D perhaps matching TRBD1 or TRBD2 (6 bases each). Per germline, CDR1 GTSNPN and CDR2 SVGIG (reference sequence). The length of the CDR3 is 14 residues. Trimming cost V 3 bases and J 2 bases, with 14 bases left between them.

The table lists this clonotype with many counts. The chain couples TRBV11-2 to TRBJ1-5, with 8 bases identical to TRBD1. This CDR3 has 16 amino acids. Germline CDR1 reads SGHAT; CDR2 reads FQNNGV. The trim removed 5 bases at V and 6 bases at J, leaving 12 bases unmatched. CDR3 DNA: TGTGCCAGCAGCCGGATGATCGGGACAGGCATTCAGCCCCAGCATTTT. Translation: CASSRMIGTGIQPQHF. Supplemented by reference TRBV11-2 and TRBJ1-5, the full variable domain reads EAGVAQSPRYKIIEKRQSVAFWCNPISGHATLYWYQQILGQGPKLLIQFQNNGVVDDSQLPKDRFSAERLKGVDSTLKIQPAKLEDSAVYLCASSRMIGTGIQPQHFGDGTRLSIL.

This chain joins TRBV7-9 and TRBJ2-4, with D unclear. In germline, CDR1 is SEHNR, CDR2 FQNEAQ (reference sequence). V lost 3 bases, J lost 6 bases, and 3 bases lay in between. The length of the CDR3 is 11 residues. The CDR3 nucleotides are TGTGCCAGCAGCTTCTCAAACATTCAGTACTTC. Protein product: CASSFSNIQYF. The whole variable domain, remainder taken from reference TRBV7-9 and TRBJ2-4, is DTGVSQNPRHKITKRGQNVTFRCDPISEHNRLYWYRQTLGQGPEFLTYFQNEAQLEKSRLLSDRFSAERPKGSFSTLEIQRTEQGDSAMYLCASSFSNIQYFGAGTRLSVL.

In DNA form, the CDR3 reads TGTGCCAGCTCACCACGGCGGACGACCCAGAACACTGAAGCTTTCTTT. The encoded protein is CASSPRRTTQNTEAFF. The chain carries TRBV18 and TRBJ1-1; D call uncertain. CDR1 is KGHSH and CDR2 is LQKENI in the germline V gene. This CDR3 has 16 amino acids. The V end lost 1 base, the J end lost 1 base, and 13 bases lay between the germline ends. The variable domain in full, with the rest retrieved from reference TRBV18 and TRBJ1-1, is NAGVMQNPRHLVRRRGQEARLRCSPMKGHSHVYWYRQLPEEGLKFMVYLQKENIIDESGMPKERFSAEFPKEGPSILRIQQVVRGDSAAYFCASSPRRTTQNTEAFFGQGTRLTVV.

This clonotype was observed at least ten times. The rearrangement joins TRBV19 to TRBJ2-3; 13 bases are shared with TRBD2. This CDR3 region has 16 residues. Germline CDR1 LNHDA, CDR2 SQIVND (reference sequence). The trim removed 4 bases at V and 4 bases at J, leaving 5 bases unmatched. As DNA, the CDR3 is TGTGCCAGTAGTACGGGACTAGCGGGAAAGTCAGATACGCAGTATTTT. Translation gives CASSTGLAGKSDTQYF.

The CDR3 here is CATSDPTGTGVQPQHF. The CDR3 DNA reads as TGTGCCACCAGTGATCCGACCGGGACAGGGGTGCAGCCCCAGCATTTT. The chain employs TRBV24-1 and TRBJ1-5, with 10 bases fitting TRBD1. The germline CDR1 and CDR2 sequences are KGHDR and SFDVKD. The CDR3 is 16 amino acids. Trimming at V came to 3 bases and at J to 7 bases, leaving 8 bases not matched to a gene.

This clonotype came up many times. The V call is TRBV25-1, the J call TRBJ1-6, with D unclear. Trimming shortened V by 5 bases and J by 7 bases, and 9 bases separated the two germline ends. This CDR3 has 13 residues. Germline CDR1 is MGHDK and CDR2 is SYGVNS. CDR3 sequence reads: CASSPYGNSPLHF. The CDR3 bases are TGTGCCAGCAGTCCCTACGGGAATTCACCCCTCCACTTT.

This rearrangement joins TRBV20-1 to TRBJ2-3; D is undetermined. The CDR3 runs to 16 residues. CDR1 is DFQATT, CDR2 SNEGSKA, per germline (reference sequence). Trimming removed 4 bases from V and 0 bases from J, with 17 bases in between. Written as DNA, the CDR3 is TGCAGTGCTACGTACCAGGCTGGGCAAAGCACAGATACGCAGTATTTT. It codes for CSATYQAGQSTDTQYF.

This clonotype came up many times. The V gene is TRBV9, the J gene TRBJ2-1; 10 bases map to TRBD2. The V gene's germline CDR1 is SGDLS and CDR2 YYNGEE. CDR3 size: 18 residues. V trimming: 1 base; J trimming: 7 bases; junction bases outside the gene matches: 14. CDR3 region: CASSVRGMGLAGENEQFF. The CDR3, as DNA: TGTGCCAGCAGCGTAAGGGGAATGGGGCTAGCGGGAGAAAATGAGCAGTTCTTC.

This chain connects TRBV20-1 to TRBJ2-7; TRBD2 matches at 12 bases. Germline CDR1 DFQATT, CDR2 SNEGSKA (reference sequence). V trimming: 6 bases; J trimming: 12 bases; junction bases outside the gene matches: 6. CDR3 length: 11 amino acids. CDR3 sequence reads: CSARLAGVGYF. The CDR3 DNA reads as TGCAGTGCAAGACTAGCGGGGGTGGGGTACTTC.

Ten or more counts support this clonotype. The DNA of the CDR3 is TGTGCCAGTAGTATCGGACCGCCTGCAACTAATGAAAAACTGTTTTTT. Its protein is CASSIGPPATNEKLFF. The chain joins TRBV19 to TRBJ1-4; D gene uncertain. CDR3 length equals 16 residues. The germline CDR1 and CDR2 sequences are LNHDA and SQIVND (reference sequence). Trimming removed 3 bases at V and 0 bases at J, with 11 bases between.

The rearrangement joins TRBV9 to TRBJ2-3; 7 bases are a match to TRBD1. Germline V gene data show CDR1 as SGDLS and CDR2 as YYNGEE. This CDR3 has 12 amino acids. Trimming removed 3 bases from V and 6 bases from J; junction bases left unmatched: 1. CDR3 bases: TGTGCCAGCAGCGCAGGGGGTGATACGCAGTATTTT. This translates into CASSAGGDTQYF.

This clonotype has just a few counts. The chain recombines TRBV29-1 with TRBJ2-7; the D gene is possibly TRBD1 (5 bases). V was clipped by 6 bases and J by 5 bases, with 14 bases between them. The CDR3 contains 12 residues. Germline values: CDR1 SQVTM, CDR2 ANQGSEA. For the CDR3, the DNA is TGCAGCGTAAGGGGCCAGATAGACGAGCAGTACTTC. This encodes CSVRGQIDEQYF.

This clonotype occurred a few times. The chain recombines TRBV27 with TRBJ1-1, with TRBD1 matching 8 bases. Germline assignment: CDR1 MNHEY and CDR2 SMNVEV (reference sequence). Trimming at V came to 2 bases and at J to 4 bases, leaving 6 bases not matched to a gene. The CDR3 length is 15 residues. The CDR3 region has the DNA TGTGCCAGCAGTTTACAGGGGGCGGTCGGCACTGAAGCTTTCTTT. It specifies CASSLQGAVGTEAFF.

In this sample, this clonotype turned up once. V gene TRBV14 combines with J gene TRBJ2-1; tentative D call: TRBD2 (6 bases). Trimming pared 7 bases from V and 4 bases from J, leaving 20 bases between. In germline, CDR1 is SGHDN, CDR2 FVKESK. This CDR3 contains 16 residues. Here the CDR3 DNA reads TGTGCCAGCACCCCCAGCGGGTTCTCCCCTTACAATGAGCAGTTCTTC. It encodes CASTPSGFSPYNEQFF.

This clonotype showed up many times. A read error may produce the germline difference seen at one junction end. The chain employs TRBV7-3 and TRBJ2-5; D gene ambiguous. Germline lookup yields CDR1 SGHTA and CDR2 FQGTGA. The CDR3 totals 13 residues. This chain's CDR3 is CASSLSGQETQYF. The CDR3 DNA reads TGCGCCAGCAGCTTGTCGGGCCAAGAGACCCAGTACTTC.

This clonotype was seen ten or more times. V and J are TRBV11-2 and TRBJ1-1; tentatively, D is TRBD1 (6 bases). The CDR3 spans 12 residues. V gave up 8 bases and J gave up 11 bases, with 18 bases separating them. The V gene's germline CDR1 is SGHAT and CDR2 FQNNGV. The CDR3 here is CASDTQGNVAFF. DNA for the CDR3: TGTGCCAGCGATACGCAGGGGAACGTGGCTTTCTTT.

V and J are TRBV24-1 and TRBJ1-5; 9 bases match TRBD1. The CDR3 runs to 15 residues. V dropped 12 bases and J dropped 4; count of bases not matched to a gene: 12. Germline V gene sequence: CDR1 KGHDR, CDR2 SFDVKD. In DNA, the CDR3 is TGTGCCTCCTTGCGGGGGGACAGGGATAATCAGCCCCAGCATTTT. Translating it yields CASLRGDRDNQPQHF.

The rearrangement joins TRBV19 to TRBJ1-3; TRBD1 agrees at 10 bases. The germline V gene encodes CDR1 LNHDA and CDR2 SQIVND (reference sequence). This CDR3 spans 14 amino acids. Germline trimming cut 7 bases from V and 5 bases from J; bases unmatched to any gene: 5. For the CDR3, the DNA is TGTGCCAGTAAAGACAGGGGGCGTCGAAACACCATATATTTT. Residues: CASKDRGRRNTIYF.

Many counts were recorded for this clonotype. The gene calls are TRBV9 and TRBJ2-7, with TRBD1 matching 9 bases. With 4 bases clipped from V and 3 bases from J, the junction kept 5 bases outside the gene matches. Germline CDR1 reads SGDLS; CDR2 reads YYNGEE. This CDR3 comprises 14 residues. For the CDR3, the DNA is TGTGCCAGCAGCTTAGGACAGGGGATCTACGAGCAGTACTTC. This codes for CASSLGQGIYEQYF.

V gene TRBV6-1 combines with J gene TRBJ1-2; D is unclear. The V gene lost 6 bases and the J gene lost 3 bases, with 14 bases spanning the gap. The CDR3 has 14 residues. CDR1 is MNHNS, CDR2 SASEGT, per germline. For the CDR3, the DNA is TGTGCCAGCAGAATAGAGAGGCTGGACTATGGCTACACCTTC. The encoded protein is CASRIERLDYGYTF.

There are many counts of this clonotype. This sequence joins TRBV6-1 and TRBJ2-7; D possibly corresponds to TRBD1 (5 bases). CDR1 and CDR2 from the germline V gene are MNHNS and SASEGT. The CDR3 sequence is 14 residues long. Trimming removed 6 bases at V and 3 bases at J, with 15 bases between. DNA for the CDR3: TGTGCCAGCAGCCGGACAAGGTTGAACTACGAGCAGTACTTC. Its translation is CASSRTRLNYEQYF.

At least ten counts were recorded for this clonotype. The rearrangement uses TRBV6-4 and TRBJ2-3; no reliable D call. The CDR3 totals 15 residues. Germline V CDR1 and CDR2: MRHNA, SNTAGT. The germline V and J ends were trimmed by 0 bases and 2 bases, with 9 bases remaining between them. CDR3 residues: CASSDSASNTDTQYF. Here the CDR3 DNA reads TGTGCCAGCAGTGACTCGGCGAGTAACACAGATACGCAGTATTTT.

This clonotype was found many times. This chain joins TRBV20-1 and TRBJ1-5; D gene uncertain. The V gene lost 1 base and the J gene lost 4 bases, with 5 bases spanning the gap. CDR1 is DFQATT and CDR2 is SNEGSKA in the germline V gene (reference sequence). This CDR3 has 12 residues. Written as DNA, the CDR3 is TGCAGTGCTAGAGGAGGGAATCAGCCCCAGCATTTT. Its translation: CSARGGNQPQHF.

As for this clonotype: Germline is not matched at one junction end, which may reflect a read error. This chain connects TRBV18 to TRBJ1-2, with no clear D. In germline, CDR1 is KGHSH, CDR2 LQKENI. This CDR3 has 12 residues. The CDR3 sequence: CASPPILGGYTF. Written as DNA, the CDR3 is TGTGCCAGCCCACCCATCCTAGGCGGCTACACCTTC.

This clonotype was observed a few times. Its ends do not fully match the called genes, so a read error is possible. The chain employs TRBV3-1 and TRBJ2-3; the D gene is possibly TRBD1 (5 bases). CDR3 length: 14 residues. CDR1 is LGHDT, CDR2 YNNKEL, per germline (reference sequence). The CDR3: CACRQGVSTDTQYF. As DNA, the CDR3 is TGTGCCTGCAGGCAAGGGGTTAGCACAGATACGCAGTATTTT.